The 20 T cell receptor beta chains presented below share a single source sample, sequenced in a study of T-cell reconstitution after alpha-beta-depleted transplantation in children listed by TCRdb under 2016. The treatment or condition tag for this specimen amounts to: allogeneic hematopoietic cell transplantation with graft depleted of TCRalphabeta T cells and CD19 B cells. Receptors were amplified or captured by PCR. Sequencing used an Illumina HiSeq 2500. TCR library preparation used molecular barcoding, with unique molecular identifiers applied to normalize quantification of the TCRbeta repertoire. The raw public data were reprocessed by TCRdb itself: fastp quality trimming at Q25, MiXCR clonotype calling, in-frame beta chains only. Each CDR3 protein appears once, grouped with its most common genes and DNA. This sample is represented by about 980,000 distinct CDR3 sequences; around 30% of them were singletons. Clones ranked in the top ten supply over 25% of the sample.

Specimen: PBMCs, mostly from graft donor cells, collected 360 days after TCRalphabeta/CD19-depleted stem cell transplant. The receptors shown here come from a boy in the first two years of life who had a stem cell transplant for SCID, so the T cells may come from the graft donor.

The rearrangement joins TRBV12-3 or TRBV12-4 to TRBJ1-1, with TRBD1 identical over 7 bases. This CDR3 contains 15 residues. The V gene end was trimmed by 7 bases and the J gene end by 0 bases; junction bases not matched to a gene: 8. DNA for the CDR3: TGTGCCAGCACTCCCCTTGACAGGGTGAACACTGAAGCTTTCTTT. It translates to CASTPLDRVNTEAFF.

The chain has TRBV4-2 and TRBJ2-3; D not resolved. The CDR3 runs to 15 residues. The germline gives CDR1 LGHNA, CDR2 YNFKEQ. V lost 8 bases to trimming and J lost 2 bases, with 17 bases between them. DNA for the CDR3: TGTGCCAGCGGAAAAAGAGGCCAAGTCACAGATACGCAGTATTTT. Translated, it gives CASGKRGQVTDTQYF.

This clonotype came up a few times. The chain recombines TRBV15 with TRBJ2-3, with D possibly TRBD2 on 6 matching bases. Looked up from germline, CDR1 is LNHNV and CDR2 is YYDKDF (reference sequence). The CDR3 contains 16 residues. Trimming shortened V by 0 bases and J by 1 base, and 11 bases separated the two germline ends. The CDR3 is CATSRDGGFRTDTQYF. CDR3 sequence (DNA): TGTGCCACCAGCAGAGATGGGGGGTTCCGCACAGATACGCAGTATTTT.

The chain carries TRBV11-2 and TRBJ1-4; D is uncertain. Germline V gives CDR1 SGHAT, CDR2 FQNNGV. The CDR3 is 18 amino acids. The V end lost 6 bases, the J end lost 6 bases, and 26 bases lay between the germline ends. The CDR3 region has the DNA TGTGCCAGCAGGTCCCTCGGGCGCGCAGTTGGAAAGGATGAAAAACTGTTTTTT. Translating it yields CASRSLGRAVGKDEKLFF.

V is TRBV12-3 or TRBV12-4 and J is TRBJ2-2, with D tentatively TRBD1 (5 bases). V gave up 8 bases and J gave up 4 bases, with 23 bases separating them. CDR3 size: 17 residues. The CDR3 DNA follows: TGTGCCAGCTCCCTACGACAGTTTCCTGGGGCCACCGGGGAGCTGTTTTTT. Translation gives CASSLRQFPGATGELFF.

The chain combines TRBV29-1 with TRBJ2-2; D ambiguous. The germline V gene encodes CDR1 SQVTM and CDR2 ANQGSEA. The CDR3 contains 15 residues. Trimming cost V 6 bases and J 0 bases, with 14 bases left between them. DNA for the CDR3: TGCAGCGTGCTTAACCGGGCCTCGAACACCGGGGAGCTGTTTTTT. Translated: CSVLNRASNTGELFF.

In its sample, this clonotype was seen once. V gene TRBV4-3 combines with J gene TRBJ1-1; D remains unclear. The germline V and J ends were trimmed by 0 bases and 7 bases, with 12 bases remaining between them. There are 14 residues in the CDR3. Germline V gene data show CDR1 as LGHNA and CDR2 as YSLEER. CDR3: CASSQDGWSSEAFF. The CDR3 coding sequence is TGCGCCAGCAGCCAAGACGGGTGGAGTAGTGAAGCTTTCTTT.

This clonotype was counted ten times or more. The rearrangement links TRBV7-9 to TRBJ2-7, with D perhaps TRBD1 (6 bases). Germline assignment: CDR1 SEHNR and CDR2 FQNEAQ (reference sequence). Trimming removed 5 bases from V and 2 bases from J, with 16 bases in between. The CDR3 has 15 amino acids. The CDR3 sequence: CASSVQRQGTYEQYF. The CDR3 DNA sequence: TGTGCCAGCAGCGTACAGAGGCAGGGGACCTACGAGCAGTACTTC.

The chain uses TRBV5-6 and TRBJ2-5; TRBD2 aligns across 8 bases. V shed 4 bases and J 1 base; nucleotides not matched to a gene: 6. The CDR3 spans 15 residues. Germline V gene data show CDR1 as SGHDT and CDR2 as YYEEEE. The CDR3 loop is CASSPPGGFQETQYF. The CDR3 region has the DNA TGTGCCAGCAGCCCCCCGGGAGGGTTCCAAGAGACCCAGTACTTC.

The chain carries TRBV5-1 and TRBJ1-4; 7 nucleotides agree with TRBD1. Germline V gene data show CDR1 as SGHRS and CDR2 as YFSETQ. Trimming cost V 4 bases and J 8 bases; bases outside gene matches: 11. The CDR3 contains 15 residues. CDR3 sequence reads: CASSPKTGIEEKLFF. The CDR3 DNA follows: TGCGCCAGCAGCCCAAAGACAGGGATAGAGGAAAAACTGTTTTTT.

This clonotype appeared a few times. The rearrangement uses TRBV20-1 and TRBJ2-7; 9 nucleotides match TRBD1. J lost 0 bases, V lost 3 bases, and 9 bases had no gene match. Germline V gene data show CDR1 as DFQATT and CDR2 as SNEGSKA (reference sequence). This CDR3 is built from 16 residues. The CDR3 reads CSASFNRGPGSYEQYF. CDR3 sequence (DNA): TGCAGTGCTAGTTTTAACAGGGGGCCAGGCTCCTACGAGCAGTACTTC.

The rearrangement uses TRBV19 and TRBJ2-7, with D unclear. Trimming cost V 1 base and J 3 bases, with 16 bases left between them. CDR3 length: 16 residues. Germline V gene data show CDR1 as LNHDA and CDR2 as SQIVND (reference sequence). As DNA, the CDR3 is TGTGCCAGTAGTATAGCGTCGGATCCCAGGCACTACGAGCAGTACTTC. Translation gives CASSIASDPRHYEQYF. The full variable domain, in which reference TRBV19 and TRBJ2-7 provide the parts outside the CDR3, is DGGITQSPKYLFRKEGQNVTLSCEQNLNHDAMYWYRQDPGQGLRLIYYSQIVNDFQKGDIAEGYSVSREKKESFPLTVTSAQKNPTAFYLCASSIASDPRHYEQYFGPGTRLTVT.

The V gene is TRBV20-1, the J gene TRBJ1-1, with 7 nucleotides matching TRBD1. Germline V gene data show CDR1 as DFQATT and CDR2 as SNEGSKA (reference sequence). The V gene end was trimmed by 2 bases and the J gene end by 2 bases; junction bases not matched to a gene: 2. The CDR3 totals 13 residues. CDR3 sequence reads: CSARTGDNTEAFF. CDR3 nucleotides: TGCAGTGCTAGAACAGGGGACAACACTGAAGCTTTCTTT.

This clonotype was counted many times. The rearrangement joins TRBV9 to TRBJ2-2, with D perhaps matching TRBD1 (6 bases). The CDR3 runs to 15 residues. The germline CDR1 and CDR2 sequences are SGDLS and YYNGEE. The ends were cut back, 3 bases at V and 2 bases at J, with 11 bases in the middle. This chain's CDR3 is CASSGTGLNTGELFF. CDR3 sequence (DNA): TGTGCCAGCAGCGGCACAGGGCTTAACACCGGGGAGCTGTTTTTT.

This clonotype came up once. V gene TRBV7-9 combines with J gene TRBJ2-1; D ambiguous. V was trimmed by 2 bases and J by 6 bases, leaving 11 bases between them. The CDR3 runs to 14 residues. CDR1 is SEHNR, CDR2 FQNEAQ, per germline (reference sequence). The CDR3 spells CASSLIGRPNEQFF. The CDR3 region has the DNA TGTGCCAGCAGCTTAATAGGGCGTCCCAATGAGCAGTTCTTC.

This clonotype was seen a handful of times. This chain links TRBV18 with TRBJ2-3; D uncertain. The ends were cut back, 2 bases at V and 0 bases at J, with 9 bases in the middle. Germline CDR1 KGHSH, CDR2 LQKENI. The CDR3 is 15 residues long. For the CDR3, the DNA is TGTGCCAGCTCACCAACAACCGCTAGCACAGATACGCAGTATTTT. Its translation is CASSPTTASTDTQYF.

CDR3 DNA sequence: TGTGCCACCAGCAGAGAAGGCCAGGCCTTCTATGGCTACACCTTC. Translating it yields CATSREGQAFYGYTF. The chain employs TRBV15 and TRBJ1-2, with unresolved D. CDR1 is LNHNV and CDR2 is YYDKDF in the germline V gene (reference sequence). V lost 0 bases and J lost 4, with 12 bases in between. The CDR3 runs to 15 residues.

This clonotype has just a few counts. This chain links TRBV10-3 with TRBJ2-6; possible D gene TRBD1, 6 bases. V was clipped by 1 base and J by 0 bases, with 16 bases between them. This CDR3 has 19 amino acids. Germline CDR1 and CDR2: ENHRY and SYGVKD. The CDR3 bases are TGTGCCATCAGTGAGTTCCGTAGGACAGCCCCCTCTGGGGCCAACGTCCTGACTTTC. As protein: CAISEFRRTAPSGANVLTF.

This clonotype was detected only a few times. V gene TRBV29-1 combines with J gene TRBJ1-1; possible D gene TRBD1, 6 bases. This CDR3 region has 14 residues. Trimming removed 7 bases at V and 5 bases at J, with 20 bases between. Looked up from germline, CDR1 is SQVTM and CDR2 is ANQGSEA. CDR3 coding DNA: TGCAGCGCCGTCGGGGGGCGCGAAACTACTGAAGCTTTCTTT. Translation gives CSAVGGRETTEAFF.

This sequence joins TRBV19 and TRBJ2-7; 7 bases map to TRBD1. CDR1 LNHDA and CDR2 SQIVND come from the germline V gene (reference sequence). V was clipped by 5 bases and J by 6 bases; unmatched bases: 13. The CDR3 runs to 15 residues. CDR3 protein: CASSGHRGRLSEQYF. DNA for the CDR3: TGTGCCAGTAGTGGACACAGGGGACGTCTCTCCGAGCAGTACTTC.